The 23 T cell receptor beta chains listed next were all sequenced from one sample in a study of beta chain features in type 1 diabetes. Expressed TCRB transcripts were sequenced because the entire RNA isolate underwent reverse transcription. Here immunoSEQ multiplex PCR was the method, and the copy in TCRdb shows in-frame clones only, minus some. The table includes 970,000 or so clones, around a sixth detected once. Sequences were obtained from naive CD4+ T cells from blood. Source of these receptors: a woman aged 18 to 35 in good health.

This chain joins TRBV27 and TRBJ2-1, with 7 positions matching TRBD2. CDR3 size: 15 residues. Germline lookup yields CDR1 MNHEY and CDR2 SMNVEV (reference sequence). The trim removed 8 bases at V and 2 bases at J, leaving 9 bases unmatched. The CDR3 DNA is TGTGCCAGCGAGAGGCGGGGGACCACCTACAATGAGCAGTTCTTC. Its translation is CASERRGTTYNEQFF.

J is TRBJ1-4 and V is TRBV29-1; TRBD1 agrees at 7 bases. CDR3 length equals 14 residues. Germline loops: CDR1 SQVTM, CDR2 ANQGSEA. The trim removed 4 bases at V and 1 base at J, leaving 3 bases unmatched. The CDR3 region is CSVAGGVTNEKLFF. The CDR3 DNA is TGCAGCGTTGCAGGGGGGGTAACTAATGAAAAACTGTTTTTT.

This clone showed up just a few times. The J gene is TRBJ2-3, the V gene TRBV23-1, with TRBD1 matching over 12 bases. TRBV23-1 is assigned to the ORF class and has an uncertain function. Trimming took 8 bases from V and 5 from J; bases not matched to a gene: 14. The CDR3 contains 17 residues. CDR3 nucleotide sequence: TGCGCCAGCGGCATAAACTGGGACAGGGGGCGAAGAGATACGCAGTATTTT. It codes for CASGINWDRGRRDTQYF.

This clone has a handful of counts. The genes are TRBV7-9 and TRBJ2-1, with TRBD2 identical over 8 bases. Germline loops: CDR1 SEHNR, CDR2 FQNEAQ (reference sequence). Losses at the gene ends were 10 bases for V and 0 bases for J; bases not matched to a gene: 8. This CDR3 has 15 amino acids. CDR3 in amino acids: CAISGIGSSYNEQFF. The CDR3 bases are TGTGCCATTAGCGGGATAGGGAGCTCCTACAATGAGCAGTTCTTC.

This clone was counted a few times. The CDR3 is CASSMGRYTEAFF. The CDR3 bases are TGTGCCAGTAGTATGGGTCGGTACACTGAAGCTTTCTTT. The chain recombines TRBV19 with TRBJ1-1; the D is unclear. The CDR3 runs to 13 residues. Germline CDR1 is LNHDA and CDR2 is SQIVND (reference sequence). V gave up 3 bases and J gave up 3 bases, with 8 bases separating them.

This clone was detected only a few times. The gene calls are TRBV7-8 and TRBJ2-1; 7 bases fit TRBD1. J was trimmed by 0 bases and V by 6 bases; bases with no gene match: 5. Germline lookup yields CDR1 SGHVS and CDR2 FQNEAQ. The CDR3 is 15 amino acids. The CDR3: CASRPTGISYNEQFF. Here the CDR3 DNA reads TGTGCCAGCAGGCCGACAGGGATCTCCTACAATGAGCAGTTCTTC.

This clone was seen a handful of times. The rearrangement links TRBV28 to TRBJ1-5; D may be TRBD1 (6 bases). Trimming took 3 bases from V and 2 from J, leaving 11 bases between them. The CDR3 contains 15 residues. The germline CDR1 and CDR2 sequences are MDHEN and SYDVKM. The CDR3 nucleotides are TGTGCCAGCAGTTTGAGCAGGGGCGGCAATCAGCCCCAGCATTTT. As protein: CASSLSRGGNQPQHF.

This clone was picked up a small number of times. The rearrangement links TRBV28 to TRBJ2-3; D might be TRBD2 (5 bases). This CDR3 contains 14 residues. CDR1 MDHEN and CDR2 SYDVKM come from the germline V gene. V lost 4 bases and J 5 bases, leaving 13 bases between the germline ends. The CDR3 protein is CASSSPGSEDTQYF. CDR3 nucleotides: TGTGCCAGCAGTTCGCCGGGATCAGAAGATACGCAGTATTTT.

This clone was picked up a small number of times. This chain connects TRBV7-9 to TRBJ2-1, with TRBD2 matching over 7 bases. The CDR3 has 15 amino acids. Germline CDR1 is SEHNR and CDR2 is FQNEAQ (reference sequence). V lost 2 bases, J lost 5 bases, and 6 bases stayed unmatched. The CDR3 DNA reads TGTGCCAGCAGCTTACTAGCGGTGGCGCACAATGAGCAGTTCTTC. This gives the protein CASSLLAVAHNEQFF.

The gene calls are TRBV7-9 and TRBJ2-7, with D possibly matching TRBD1 (6 bases). Per the germline V gene, CDR1 is SEHNR and CDR2 is FQNEAQ (reference sequence). There are 15 residues in the CDR3. The V end lost 1 base, the J end lost 3 bases, and 13 bases lay between the germline ends. In DNA form, the CDR3 reads TGTGCCAGCAGCTTAGAGGCAGGGGCGAACTACGAGCAGTACTTC. Residues: CASSLEAGANYEQYF.

This clone was found a few times. V usage is TRBV9 and J usage is TRBJ2-3, with a weak D call TRBD2 (5 bases). Germline assignment: CDR1 SGDLS and CDR2 YYNGEE. V shed 0 bases and J shed 4 bases, with 12 bases lying between them. The CDR3 spans 15 residues. CDR3: CASSVAASTADTQYF. CDR3 sequence (DNA): TGTGCCAGCAGCGTAGCGGCTAGCACCGCAGATACGCAGTATTTT.

The chain is built from TRBV7-9 and TRBJ2-7; 12 positions match TRBD2. The germline gives CDR1 SEHNR, CDR2 FQNEAQ (reference sequence). The CDR3 consists of 16 residues. Losses at the gene ends were 5 bases for V and 5 bases for J; bases not matched to a gene: 10. The CDR3 DNA reads TGTGCCAGCAGCCCCCAACTAGCGGGAGGTCTCCACGAGCAGTACTTC. It translates to CASSPQLAGGLHEQYF.

On this clone itself: At the DNA level, this CDR3 is encoded by other sequences in the same sample as well. V and J are TRBV7-2 and TRBJ2-3; D not resolved. The CDR3 covers 12 residues. Germline-derived CDR1 and CDR2 are SGHTA and FQGNSA. V was trimmed by 1 base and J by 6 bases, leaving 5 bases between them. The CDR3 sequence: CASSLGRDTQYF. In DNA, the CDR3 is TGTGCCAGCAGCTTAGGTCGGGATACGCAGTATTTT.

On this clone itself: The same CDR3 is also encoded by other DNA sequences in this sample. DNA of the CDR3: TGTGCCAGCAGCTTAGAGGCAAGCAATCAGCCCCAGCATTTT. Encoded protein: CASSLEASNQPQHF. This chain uses TRBV7-2 with TRBJ1-5; D not resolved. The CDR3 is 14 amino acids. V was cut by 1 base and J by 1 base, with 5 bases left in between. Germline-derived CDR1 and CDR2 are SGHTA and FQGNSA.

V usage is TRBV4-3 and J usage is TRBJ1-4; 9 bases align to TRBD1. The CDR3 contains 16 residues. Unmatched junction bases numbered 8, after V lost 2 bases and J lost 7 bases. Germline CDR1 LGHNA, CDR2 YSLEER. CDR3: CASSQTRQGGFEKLFF. The CDR3 region has the DNA TGCGCCAGCAGCCAAACCAGACAGGGGGGATTTGAAAAACTGTTTTTT.

Worth noting for this clone: A junction end diverges from the germline sequence, so it may reflect a read error. The chain uses TRBV6-5 and TRBJ2-1; D gene ambiguous. CDR1 MNHEY and CDR2 SVGAGI come from the germline V gene. The CDR3 is 14 residues long. The CDR3 DNA reads as TGTGCCACCAGTTATTCGTCCTTCTACAATGAGCAGTTCTTC. Its protein product is CATSYSSFYNEQFF.

The rearrangement joins TRBV5-4 to TRBJ2-5; 11 bases fit TRBD2. Germline CDR1 SGHNT, CDR2 YYREEE (reference sequence). This CDR3 contains 16 residues. After removal of 0 bases from V and 3 bases from J, the junction contained 4 bases not matched to a gene. The CDR3, as DNA: TGTGCCAGCAGCTTGGCCCCGGGACTAGCGGAAGAGACCCAGTACTTC. Translated: CASSLAPGLAEETQYF.

The rearrangement joins TRBV9 to TRBJ2-2, with D unresolved. This CDR3 has 17 residues. The germline V and J ends were trimmed by 0 bases and 6 bases, with 18 bases remaining between them. Germline lookup yields CDR1 SGDLS and CDR2 YYNGEE. CDR3 in DNA: TGTGCCAGCAGCGTAGGACAAAGGACCGCCCATGCCGGGGAGCTGTTTTTT. This codes for CASSVGQRTAHAGELFF.

This clone came up a few times. CDR3 amino acids: CASSLAKGRNEQFF. For the CDR3, the DNA is TGTGCCAGCAGCTTAGCGAAGGGTAGAAATGAGCAGTTCTTC. This sequence joins TRBV7-2 and TRBJ2-1; no reliable D call. V was shortened by 0 bases and J by 7 bases, with 10 bases between the two germline ends. There are 14 residues in the CDR3. Germline V gene data show CDR1 as SGHTA and CDR2 as FQGNSA. Supplemented by reference TRBV7-2 and TRBJ2-1, the full variable domain reads GAGVSQSPSNKVTEKGKDVELRCDPISGHTALYWYRQSLGQGLEFLIYFQGNSAPDKSGLPSDRFSAERTGGSVSTLTIQRTQQEDSAVYLCASSLAKGRNEQFFGPGTRLTVL.

V usage is TRBV4-1 and J usage is TRBJ2-5, with a weak D call TRBD1 (6 bases). Trimming pared 4 bases from V and 0 bases from J, leaving 15 bases between. The CDR3 totals 16 residues. Germline V gene data show CDR1 as MGHRA and CDR2 as YSYEKL. As DNA, the CDR3 is TGCGCCAGCAGCCTCTCGGGACACGGGTACCAAGAGACCCAGTACTTC. It translates to CASSLSGHGYQETQYF.

This clone was observed a few times. The V gene is TRBV19, the J gene TRBJ2-3; 12 positions agree with TRBD2. The CDR3 is 16 amino acids. Germline CDR1 LNHDA, CDR2 SQIVND (reference sequence). V gave up 5 bases and J gave up 4 bases; unmatched junction bases: 7. The CDR3 spells CASSPGLAGFSDTQYF. CDR3 in DNA: TGTGCCAGTAGTCCGGGACTAGCGGGTTTTTCAGATACGCAGTATTTT.

There are a few counts of this clone. This chain links TRBV29-1 with TRBJ2-3; 7 bases are a match to TRBD2. The V gene's germline CDR1 is SQVTM and CDR2 ANQGSEA. Unmatched junction bases numbered 6, after V lost 4 bases and J lost 5 bases. The CDR3 covers 13 residues. The CDR3 DNA is TGCAGCGTTGCGGGGAGGGCGGTAGATACGCAGTATTTT. Its translation is CSVAGRAVDTQYF.

This clone was detected only a few times. The V call is TRBV27, the J call TRBJ2-1; D is possibly TRBD2 (5 bases). The CDR3 spans 19 residues. V lost 4 bases and J lost 0, with 22 bases in between. Germline lookup yields CDR1 MNHEY and CDR2 SMNVEV (reference sequence). The CDR3 coding sequence is TGTGCCAGCAGTTCCACCCCGCATTACTCGGGAAGCTCCTACAATGAGCAGTTCTTC. The encoded protein is CASSSTPHYSGSSYNEQFF.